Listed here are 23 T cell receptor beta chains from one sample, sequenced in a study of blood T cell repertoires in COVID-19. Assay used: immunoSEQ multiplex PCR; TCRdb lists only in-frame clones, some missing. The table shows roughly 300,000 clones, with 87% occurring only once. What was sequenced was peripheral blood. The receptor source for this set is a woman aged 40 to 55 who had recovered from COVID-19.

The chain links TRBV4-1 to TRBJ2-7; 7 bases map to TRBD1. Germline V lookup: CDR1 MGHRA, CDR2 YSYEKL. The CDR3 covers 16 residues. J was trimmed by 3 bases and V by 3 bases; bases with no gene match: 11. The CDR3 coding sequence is TGCGCCAGCAGCCATTGGCCCGGGACAGCCGGCTACGAGCAGTACTTC. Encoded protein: CASSHWPGTAGYEQYF.

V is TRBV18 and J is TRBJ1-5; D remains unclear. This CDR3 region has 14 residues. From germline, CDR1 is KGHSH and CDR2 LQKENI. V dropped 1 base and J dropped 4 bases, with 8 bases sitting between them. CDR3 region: CASSPQSGNQPQHF. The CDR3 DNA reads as TGTGCCAGCTCACCACAATCGGGGAATCAGCCCCAGCATTTT. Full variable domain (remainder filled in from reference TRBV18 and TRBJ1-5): NAGVMQNPRHLVRRRGQEARLRCSPMKGHSHVYWYRQLPEEGLKFMVYLQKENIIDESGMPKERFSAEFPKEGPSILRIQQVVRGDSAAYFCASSPQSGNQPQHFGDGTRLSIL.

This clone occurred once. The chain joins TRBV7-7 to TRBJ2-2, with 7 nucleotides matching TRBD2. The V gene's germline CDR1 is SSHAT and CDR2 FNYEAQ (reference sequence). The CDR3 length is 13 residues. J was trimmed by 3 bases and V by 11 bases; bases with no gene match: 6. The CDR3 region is CASVGGDTGELFF. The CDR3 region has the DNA TGTGCCTCGGTGGGGGGGGACACCGGGGAGCTGTTTTTT.

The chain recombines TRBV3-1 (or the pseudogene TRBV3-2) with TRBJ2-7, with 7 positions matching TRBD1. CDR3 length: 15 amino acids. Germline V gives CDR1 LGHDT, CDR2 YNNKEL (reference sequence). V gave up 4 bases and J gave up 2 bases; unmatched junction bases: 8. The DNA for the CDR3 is TGTGCCAGCAGCCCTTCCGGGACAGTTACCTACGAGCAGTACTTC. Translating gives CASSPSGTVTYEQYF.

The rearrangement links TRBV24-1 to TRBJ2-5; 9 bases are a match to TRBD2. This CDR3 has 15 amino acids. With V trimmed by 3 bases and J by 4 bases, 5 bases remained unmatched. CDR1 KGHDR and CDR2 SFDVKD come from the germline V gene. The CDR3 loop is CATSDLRGGVETQYF. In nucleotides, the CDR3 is TGTGCCACCAGTGATCTGCGGGGGGGTGTAGAGACCCAGTACTTC.

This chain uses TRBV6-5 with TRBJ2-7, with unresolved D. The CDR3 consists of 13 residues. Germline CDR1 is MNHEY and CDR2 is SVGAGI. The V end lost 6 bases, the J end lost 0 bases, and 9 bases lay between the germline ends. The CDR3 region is CASRPGSSYEQYF. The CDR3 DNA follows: TGTGCCAGCAGACCCGGGTCCTCCTACGAGCAGTACTTC.

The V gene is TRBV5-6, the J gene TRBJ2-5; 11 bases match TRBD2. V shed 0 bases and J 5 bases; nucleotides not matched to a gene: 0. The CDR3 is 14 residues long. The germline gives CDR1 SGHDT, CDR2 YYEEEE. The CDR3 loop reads CASSLGTSGETQYF. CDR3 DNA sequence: TGTGCCAGCAGCTTGGGGACTAGCGGGGAGACCCAGTACTTC.

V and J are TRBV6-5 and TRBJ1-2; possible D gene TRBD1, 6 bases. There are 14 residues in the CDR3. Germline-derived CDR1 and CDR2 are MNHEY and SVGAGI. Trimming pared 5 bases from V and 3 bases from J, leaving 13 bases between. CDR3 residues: CASSRTAPYYGYTF. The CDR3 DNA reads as TGTGCCAGCAGTAGGACAGCACCTTACTATGGCTACACCTTC.

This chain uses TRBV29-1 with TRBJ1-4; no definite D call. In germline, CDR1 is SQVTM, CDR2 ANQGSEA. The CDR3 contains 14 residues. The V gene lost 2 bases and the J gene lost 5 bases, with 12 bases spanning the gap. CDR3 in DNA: TGCAGCGTTGAACCCCTAGGACTGAATGAAAAACTGTTTTTT. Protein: CSVEPLGLNEKLFF. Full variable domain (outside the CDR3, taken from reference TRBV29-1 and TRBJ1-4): SAVISQKPSRDICQRGTSLTIQCQVDSQVTMMFWYRQQPGQSLTLIATANQGSEATYESGFVIDKFPISRPNLTFSTLTVSNMSPEDSSIYLCSVEPLGLNEKLFFGSGTQLSVL.

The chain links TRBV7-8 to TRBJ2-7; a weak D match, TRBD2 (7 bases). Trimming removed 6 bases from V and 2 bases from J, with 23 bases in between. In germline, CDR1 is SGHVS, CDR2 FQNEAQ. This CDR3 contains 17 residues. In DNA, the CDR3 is TGTGCCAGCAGTCTACGGCGGGGGCCCTTGGGTCCCTACGAGCAGTACTTC. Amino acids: CASSLRRGPLGPYEQYF.

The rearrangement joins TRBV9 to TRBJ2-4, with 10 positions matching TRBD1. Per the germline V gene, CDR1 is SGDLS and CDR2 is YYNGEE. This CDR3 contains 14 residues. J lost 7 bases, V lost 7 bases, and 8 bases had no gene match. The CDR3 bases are TGTGCCAGCGGGGACAGGGGCGCGTCGAACATTCAGTACTTC. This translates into CASGDRGASNIQYF.

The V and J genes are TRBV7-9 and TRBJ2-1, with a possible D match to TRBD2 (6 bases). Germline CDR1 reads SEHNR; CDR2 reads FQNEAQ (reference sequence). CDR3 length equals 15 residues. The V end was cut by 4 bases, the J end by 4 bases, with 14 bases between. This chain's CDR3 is CASSSSRDSYNEQFF. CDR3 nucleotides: TGTGCCAGCAGCTCCAGCAGGGACTCGTACAATGAGCAGTTCTTC.

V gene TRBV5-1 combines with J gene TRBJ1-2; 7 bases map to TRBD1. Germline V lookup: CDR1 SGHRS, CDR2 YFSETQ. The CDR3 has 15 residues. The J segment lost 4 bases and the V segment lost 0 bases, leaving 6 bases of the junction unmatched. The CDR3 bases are TGCGCCAGCAGCTTGGAGAGGGGGCGCGCCTATGGCTACACCTTC. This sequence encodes CASSLERGRAYGYTF.

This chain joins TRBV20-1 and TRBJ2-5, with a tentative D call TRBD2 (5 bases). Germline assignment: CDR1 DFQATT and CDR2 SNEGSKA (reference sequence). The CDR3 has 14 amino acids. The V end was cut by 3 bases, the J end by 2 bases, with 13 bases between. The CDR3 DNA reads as TGCAGTGCTAGTATCGGACTGGGGCAAGAGACCCAGTACTTC. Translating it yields CSASIGLGQETQYF.

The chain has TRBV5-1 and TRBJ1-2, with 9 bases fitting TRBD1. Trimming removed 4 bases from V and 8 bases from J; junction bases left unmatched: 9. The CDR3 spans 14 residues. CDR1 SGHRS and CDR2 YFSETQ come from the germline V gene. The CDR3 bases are TGCGCCAGCAGCACATGGACAGGGGTAACCGGCTACACCTTC. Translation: CASSTWTGVTGYTF.

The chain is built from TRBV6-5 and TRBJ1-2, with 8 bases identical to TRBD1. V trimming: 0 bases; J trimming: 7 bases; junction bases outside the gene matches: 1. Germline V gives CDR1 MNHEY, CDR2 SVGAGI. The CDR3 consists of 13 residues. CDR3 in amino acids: CASSYSTGAGYTF. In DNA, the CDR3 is TGTGCCAGCAGTTACTCGACAGGGGCTGGCTACACCTTC.

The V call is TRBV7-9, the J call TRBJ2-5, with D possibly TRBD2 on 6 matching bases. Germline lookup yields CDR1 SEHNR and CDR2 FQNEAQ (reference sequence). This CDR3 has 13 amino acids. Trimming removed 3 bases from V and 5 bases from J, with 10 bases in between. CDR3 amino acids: CASSFGTWETQYF. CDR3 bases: TGTGCCAGCAGCTTTGGGACTTGGGAGACCCAGTACTTC.

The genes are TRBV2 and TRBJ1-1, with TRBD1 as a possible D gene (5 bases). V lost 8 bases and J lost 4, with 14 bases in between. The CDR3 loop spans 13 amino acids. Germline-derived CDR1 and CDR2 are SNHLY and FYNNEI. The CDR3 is CASLMGGTTEAFF. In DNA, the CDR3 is TGTGCCAGCCTTATGGGGGGGACCACTGAAGCTTTCTTT.

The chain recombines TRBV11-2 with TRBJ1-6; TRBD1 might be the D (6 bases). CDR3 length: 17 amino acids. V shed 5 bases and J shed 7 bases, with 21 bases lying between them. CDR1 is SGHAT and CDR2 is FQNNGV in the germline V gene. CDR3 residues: CASSARPGDTMNSPLHF. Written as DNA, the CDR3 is TGTGCCAGCAGCGCTCGTCCAGGGGACACTATGAATTCACCCCTCCACTTT.

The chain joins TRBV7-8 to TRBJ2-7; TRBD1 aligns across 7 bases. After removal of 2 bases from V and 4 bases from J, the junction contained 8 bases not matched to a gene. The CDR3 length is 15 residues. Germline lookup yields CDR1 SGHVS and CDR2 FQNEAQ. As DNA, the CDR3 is TGTGCCAGCAGCTTAATCCCCGGGACAGAATACGAGCAGTACTTC. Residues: CASSLIPGTEYEQYF.

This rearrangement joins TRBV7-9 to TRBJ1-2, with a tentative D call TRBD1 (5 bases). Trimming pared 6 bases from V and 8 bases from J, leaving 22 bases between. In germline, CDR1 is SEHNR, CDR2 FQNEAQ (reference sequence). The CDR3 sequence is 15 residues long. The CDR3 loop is CASSLGKGVFFGYTF. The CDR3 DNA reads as TGTGCCAGCAGTTTGGGCAAAGGGGTCTTCTTCGGCTACACCTTC.

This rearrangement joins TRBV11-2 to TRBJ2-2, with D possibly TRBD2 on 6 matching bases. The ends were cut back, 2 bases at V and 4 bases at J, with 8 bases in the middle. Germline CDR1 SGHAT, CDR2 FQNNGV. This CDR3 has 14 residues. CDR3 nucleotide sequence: TGTGCCAGCAGCTTAATGGGGGGCACCGGGGAGCTGTTTTTT. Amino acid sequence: CASSLMGGTGELFF.

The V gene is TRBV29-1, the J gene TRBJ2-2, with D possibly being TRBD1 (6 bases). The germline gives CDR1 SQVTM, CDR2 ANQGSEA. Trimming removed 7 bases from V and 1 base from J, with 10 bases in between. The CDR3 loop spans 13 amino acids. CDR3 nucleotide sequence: TGCAGCGGACAACAGGGGAACACCGGGGAGCTGTTTTTT. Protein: CSGQQGNTGELFF.